Shown below are 14 T cell receptor beta chains from a single sample sequenced in a study of T cells in Graves' hyperthyroidism and ophthalmopathy. RNA transcripts provided the source from which TCR beta CDR3 regions were amplified. HTBI primers were the set used in a first-round RT-PCR of the TCR CDR3. TCRdb used MiXCR to reprocess the multiplex PCR reads, holding one entry per CDR3 protein. Of about 380,000 distinct CDR3 sequences listed, under 20% are singletons. Sample: blood. These receptors were obtained from a young man with Graves' ophthalmopathy.

This clonotype was detected a few times. One junction end disagrees with the germline gene, perhaps due to a read error. The rearrangement uses TRBV20-1 and TRBJ2-1; D could derive from TRBD1 or TRBD2 (6 bases each). The CDR3 sequence is 15 residues long. Germline CDR1 reads DFQATT; CDR2 reads SNEGSKA (reference sequence). In DNA, the CDR3 is TGCAGTGCTAGAGATCTCGAGGTAGGGGGGAGTGAGCAGCTCTTC. This codes for CSARDLEVGGSEQLF.

DNA for the CDR3: TGTGCCACTGGTGGACAGGCTTATAATTCACCCCTCCACTTT. Residues: CATGGQAYNSPLHF. The rearrangement joins TRBV19 to TRBJ1-6; 7 bases agree with TRBD1. Germline CDR1 is LNHDA and CDR2 is SQIVND (reference sequence). J lost 4 bases, V lost 10 bases, and 7 bases had no gene match. This CDR3 is 14 amino acids long.

This sequence joins TRBV5-1 and TRBJ2-5; 9 nucleotides match TRBD1. The CDR3 is 14 residues long. In germline, CDR1 is SGHRS, CDR2 YFSETQ. The V gene end was trimmed by 0 bases and the J gene end by 4 bases; junction bases not matched to a gene: 1. The CDR3 bases are TGCGCCAGCAGCTTGGTGGGACAGGGAGAGACCCAGTACTTC. The encoded protein is CASSLVGQGETQYF.

At least ten counts were recorded for this clonotype. The chain employs TRBV7-3 and TRBJ2-3; 9 bases align to TRBD2. CDR1 and CDR2 (germline): SGHTA, FQGTGA. V lost 2 bases and J lost 4; bases outside the gene matches: 7. This CDR3 has 16 residues. CDR3 DNA sequence: TGTGCCAGCAGCTTAGAGTTGGCGGGGGGGCCAGATACGCAGTATTTT. Translation gives CASSLELAGGPDTQYF.

The chain links TRBV9 to TRBJ2-1; TRBD1 matches at 10 bases. The CDR3 is 15 amino acids. Trimming at V came to 4 bases and at J to 7 bases, leaving 8 bases not matched to a gene. Germline CDR1 SGDLS, CDR2 YYNGEE. The CDR3 spells CASSRGTGESNEQFF. CDR3 DNA: TGTGCCAGCAGCAGAGGGACAGGGGAGTCGAATGAGCAGTTCTTC.

In this sample, this clonotype turned up many times. The V call is TRBV7-9, the J call TRBJ2-7; no clear D. The CDR3 covers 15 residues. Trimming took 6 bases from V and 6 from J, leaving 21 bases between them. Germline CDR1 and CDR2: SEHNR and FQNEAQ (reference sequence). In DNA, the CDR3 is TGTGCCAGCAGTCCGAACACACTACCCGTTATCGAGCAGTACTTC. This sequence encodes CASSPNTLPVIEQYF.

The V gene is TRBV6-2 or TRBV6-3, the J gene TRBJ2-3; TRBD2 aligns across 14 bases. CDR3 length: 17 residues. CDR1 is MNHEY and CDR2 is SVGEGT in the germline V gene. V gave up 1 base and J gave up 2 bases; unmatched junction bases: 2. The CDR3 spells CASSYLTSGGATDTQYF. The CDR3 nucleotides are TGTGCCAGCAGTTACTTGACTAGCGGGGGGGCCACAGATACGCAGTATTTT.

The rearrangement joins TRBV29-1 to TRBJ2-5; 8 nucleotides match TRBD2. The CDR3 is 15 residues long. Germline V CDR1 and CDR2: SQVTM, ANQGSEA. The V gene end was trimmed by 3 bases and the J gene end by 2 bases; junction bases not matched to a gene: 8. CDR3 amino acids: CSVDKGAGGQETQYF. CDR3 sequence (DNA): TGCAGCGTTGATAAGGGTGCGGGGGGTCAAGAGACCCAGTACTTC.

The V and J genes are TRBV19 and TRBJ1-5; D is possibly TRBD1 (5 bases). Trimming took off 9 bases at V and 3 bases at J, with 12 bases between the two ends. This CDR3 has 13 residues. The germline CDR1 and CDR2 sequences are LNHDA and SQIVND (reference sequence). Here the CDR3 reads CASRDGLNQPQHF. The CDR3, as DNA: TGTGCCAGCCGGGACGGACTCAATCAGCCCCAGCATTTT.

This clonotype was found many times. The CDR3 is CASSELESTEAFF. The CDR3 coding sequence is TGTGCCAGCAGTGAGTTGGAGAGCACTGAAGCTTTCTTT. The chain carries TRBV2 and TRBJ1-1; D is uncertain. Germline V gene sequence: CDR1 SNHLY, CDR2 FYNNEI. The CDR3 extends over 13 amino acids. V lost 3 bases to trimming and J lost 4 bases, with 9 bases between them.

The chain has TRBV20-1 and TRBJ2-1; D call uncertain. With 3 bases removed from V and 8 bases from J, the gap between germline ends came to 14 bases. CDR3 length: 13 residues. Germline V gene data show CDR1 as DFQATT and CDR2 as SNEGSKA (reference sequence). As DNA, the CDR3 is TGCAGTGCTAGTTGGACCCGAGGCGATGAGCAGTTCTTC. This codes for CSASWTRGDEQFF.

This clonotype was seen repeatedly, ten times or more. The V and J genes are TRBV3-1 and TRBJ2-7, with 9 bases that match TRBD2. CDR1 is LGHDT and CDR2 is YNNKEL in the germline V gene (reference sequence). The CDR3 contains 16 residues. Trimming took 3 bases from V and 2 from J; bases not matched to a gene: 8. CDR3 bases: TGTGCCAGCAGCCAGCTAGCGGGACTACCTACCTACGAGCAGTACTTC. Translating gives CASSQLAGLPTYEQYF.

This clonotype occurred many times. The rearrangement uses TRBV12-3 or TRBV12-4 and TRBJ1-5; 8 bases align to TRBD1. Trimming at V came to 3 bases and at J to 7 bases, leaving 11 bases not matched to a gene. The CDR3 spans 16 residues. The CDR3 protein is CASSFSGTGPPQPQHF. The CDR3 nucleotides are TGTGCCAGCAGTTTTTCCGGGACAGGACCCCCCCAGCCCCAGCATTTT.

This clonotype was observed many times. The chain carries TRBV18 and TRBJ2-3, with D perhaps matching TRBD1 or TRBD2 (5 bases each). The CDR3 length is 13 residues. With 8 bases removed from V and 9 bases from J, the gap between germline ends came to 18 bases. Germline CDR1 is KGHSH and CDR2 is LQKENI. The CDR3 DNA sequence: TGTGCCAGCGCTTATGGGGGTTGGAGCACGCAGTATTTT. It specifies CASAYGGWSTQYF.